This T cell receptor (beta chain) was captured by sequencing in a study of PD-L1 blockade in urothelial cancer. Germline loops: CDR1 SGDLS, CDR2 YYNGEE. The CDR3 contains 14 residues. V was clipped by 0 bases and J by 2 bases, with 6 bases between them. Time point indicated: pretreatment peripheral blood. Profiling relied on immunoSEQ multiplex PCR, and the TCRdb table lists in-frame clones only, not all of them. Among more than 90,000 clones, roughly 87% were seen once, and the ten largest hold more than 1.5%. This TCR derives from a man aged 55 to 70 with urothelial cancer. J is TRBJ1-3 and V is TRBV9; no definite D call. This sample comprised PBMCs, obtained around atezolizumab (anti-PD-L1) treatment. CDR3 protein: CASSVEIAGNTIYF. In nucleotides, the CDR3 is TGTGCCAGCAGCGTAGAGATAGCTGGAAACACCATATATTTT.